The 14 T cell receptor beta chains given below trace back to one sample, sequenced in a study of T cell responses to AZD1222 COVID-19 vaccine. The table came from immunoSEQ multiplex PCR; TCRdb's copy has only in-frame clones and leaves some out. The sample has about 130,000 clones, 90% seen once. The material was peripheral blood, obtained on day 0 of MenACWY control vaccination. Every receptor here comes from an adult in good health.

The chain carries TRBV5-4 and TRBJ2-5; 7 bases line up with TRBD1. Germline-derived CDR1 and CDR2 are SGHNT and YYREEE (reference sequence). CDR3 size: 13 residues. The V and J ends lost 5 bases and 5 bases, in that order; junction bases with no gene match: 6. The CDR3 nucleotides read TGTGCCAGCAGTAACAGGGGCTGGGAGACCCAGTACTTC. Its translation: CASSNRGWETQYF.

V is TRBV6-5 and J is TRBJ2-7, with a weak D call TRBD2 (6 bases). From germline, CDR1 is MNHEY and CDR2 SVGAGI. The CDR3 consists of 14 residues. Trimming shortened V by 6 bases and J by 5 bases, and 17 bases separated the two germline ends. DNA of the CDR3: TGTGCCAGCAGCCCCGGAGGGTTCGCGCACGAGCAGTACTTC. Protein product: CASSPGGFAHEQYF.

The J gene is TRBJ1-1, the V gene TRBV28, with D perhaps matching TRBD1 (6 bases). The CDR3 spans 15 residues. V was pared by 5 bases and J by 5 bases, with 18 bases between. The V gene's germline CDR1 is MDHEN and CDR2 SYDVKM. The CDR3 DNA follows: TGTGCCAGCAGTACCTCCGGGTCCCAGGGGACTGAAGCTTTCTTT. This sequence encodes CASSTSGSQGTEAFF.

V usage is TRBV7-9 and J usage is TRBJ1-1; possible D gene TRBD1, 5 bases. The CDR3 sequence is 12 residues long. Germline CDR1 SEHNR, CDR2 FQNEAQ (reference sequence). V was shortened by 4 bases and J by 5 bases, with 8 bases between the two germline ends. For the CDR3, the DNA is TGTGCCAGCAGCTCGGGGCGGACTGAAGCTTTCTTT. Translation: CASSSGRTEAFF.

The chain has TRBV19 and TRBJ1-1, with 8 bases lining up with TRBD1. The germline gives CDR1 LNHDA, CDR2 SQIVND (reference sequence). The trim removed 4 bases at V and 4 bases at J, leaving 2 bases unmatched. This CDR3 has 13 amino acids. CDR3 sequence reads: CASSTGGVTEAFF. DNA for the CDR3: TGTGCCAGTAGTACAGGGGGCGTCACTGAAGCTTTCTTT.

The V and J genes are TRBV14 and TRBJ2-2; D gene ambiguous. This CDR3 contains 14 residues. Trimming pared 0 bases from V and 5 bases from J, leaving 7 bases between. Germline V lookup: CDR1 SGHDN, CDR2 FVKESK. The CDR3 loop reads CASSQDWDTGELFF. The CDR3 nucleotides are TGTGCCAGCAGCCAAGATTGGGATACCGGGGAGCTGTTTTTT.

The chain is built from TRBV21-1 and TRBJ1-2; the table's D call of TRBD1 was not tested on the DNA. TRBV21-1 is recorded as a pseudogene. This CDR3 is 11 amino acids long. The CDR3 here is CASSKADGYTF. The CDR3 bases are TGTGCCAGCAGCAAGGCTGATGGCTACACCTTC.

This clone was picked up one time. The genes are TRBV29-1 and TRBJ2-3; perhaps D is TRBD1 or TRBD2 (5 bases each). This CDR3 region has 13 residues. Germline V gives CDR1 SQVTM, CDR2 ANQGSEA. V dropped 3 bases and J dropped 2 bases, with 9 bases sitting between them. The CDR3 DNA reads TGCAGCGTTGAGGGGGATCACACAGATACGCAGTATTTT. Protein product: CSVEGDHTDTQYF.

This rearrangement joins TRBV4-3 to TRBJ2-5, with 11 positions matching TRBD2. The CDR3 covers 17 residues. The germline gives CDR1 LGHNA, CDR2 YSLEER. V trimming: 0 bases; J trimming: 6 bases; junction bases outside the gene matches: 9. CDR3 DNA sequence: TGCGCCAGCAGCCAAGACGTAGCGGGGGGGCCGTGGCAGACCCAGTACTTC. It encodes CASSQDVAGGPWQTQYF.

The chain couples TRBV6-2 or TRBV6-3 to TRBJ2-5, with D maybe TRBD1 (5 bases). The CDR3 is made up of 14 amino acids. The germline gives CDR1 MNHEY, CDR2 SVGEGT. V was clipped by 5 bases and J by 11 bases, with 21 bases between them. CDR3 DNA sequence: TGTGCCAGCAGTGGGTCCGGCACGGCGCAGGGTCAGTACTTC. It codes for CASSGSGTAQGQYF.

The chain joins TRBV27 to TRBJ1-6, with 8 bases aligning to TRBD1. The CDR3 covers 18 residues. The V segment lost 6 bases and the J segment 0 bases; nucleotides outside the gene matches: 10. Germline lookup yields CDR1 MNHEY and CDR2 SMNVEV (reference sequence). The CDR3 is CASSLRTGISSYNSPLHF. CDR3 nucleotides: TGTGCCAGCAGCCTTAGGACAGGGATCAGCTCCTATAATTCACCCCTCCACTTT.

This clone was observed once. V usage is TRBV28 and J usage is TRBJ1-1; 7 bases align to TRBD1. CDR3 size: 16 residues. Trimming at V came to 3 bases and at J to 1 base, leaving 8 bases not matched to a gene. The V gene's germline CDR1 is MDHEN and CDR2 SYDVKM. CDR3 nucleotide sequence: TGTGCCAGCAGTTTCCACCTTAGACAGGGGAACACTGAAGCTTTCTTT. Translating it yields CASSFHLRQGNTEAFF.

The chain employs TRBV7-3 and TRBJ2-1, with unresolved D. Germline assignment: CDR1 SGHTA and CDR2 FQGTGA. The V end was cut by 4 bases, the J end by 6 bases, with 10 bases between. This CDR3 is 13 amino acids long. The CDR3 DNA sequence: TGTGCCAGCAGCTCCTCCTCGGTCAATGAGCAGTTCTTC. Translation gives CASSSSSVNEQFF.

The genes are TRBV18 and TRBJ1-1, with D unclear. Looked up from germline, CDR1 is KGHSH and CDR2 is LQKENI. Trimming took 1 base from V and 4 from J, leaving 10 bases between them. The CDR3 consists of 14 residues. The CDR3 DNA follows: TGTGCCAGCTCACCACAGGCGACGGGCACTGAAGCTTTCTTT. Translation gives CASSPQATGTEAFF.